A selection of T cell receptor beta chains follows, all from one sample in a study of T cell repertoires in cytomegalovirus infection. These receptors' targets are unknown. A single record per CDR3 protein comes from TCRdb applying MiXCR to the reads. Of hundreds of thousands of distinct CDR3 sequences in the sample, around 31% are singletons; the top ten hold 15% to 20%. The sample consisted of cultured PBMCs, taken from culture after CMV antigen stimulation. These receptors were collected from a human donor in good health (CMV status not recorded). Some clones in this sample may be carry-over from other donors' samples. The CDR3 runs from the conserved cysteine through the conserved F or W. D genes are given only for firm matches. Size is omitted from some rows. Given values are once, few, many or a class for expanded clones.

clone_size j_call d_call v_call cdr3_nt cdr3_aa
few TRBJ2-3 . TRBV11-2 TGTGCCAGCAGCTTATGGGGTTCCCGCACAGATACGCAGTATTTT CASSLWGSRTDTQYF
few TRBJ2-7 TRBD1 TRBV6-2/TRBV6-3 TGTGCCAGCAGTTACCTTAGCAGGGGGCTGTACGAGCAGTACTTC CASSYLSRGLYEQYF
. TRBJ2-3 TRBD2 TRBV5-1 TGCGCCAGCAGCTTGGACGGCGGGGGGGCCGCAGATACGCAGTATTTT CASSLDGGGAADTQYF
few TRBJ2-3 . TRBV19 TGTGCCAGTAGTATAGGACGGGCCTCAGATACGCAGTATTTT CASSIGRASDTQYF
. TRBJ2-3 . TRBV9 TGTGCCAGCAGCTATCGACCGGCCCCAGATACGCAGTATTTT CASSYRPAPDTQYF
few TRBJ1-2 . TRBV12-3/TRBV12-4 TGTGCCAGCAGTTTAGGACCGGTACCTCCGAACGGCTACACCTTC CASSLGPVPPNGYTF
few TRBJ1-1 TRBD1 TRBV18 TGTGCCAGCTCATGGACAGGGGGCGAGGACACTGAAGCTTTCTTT CASSWTGGEDTEAFF
. TRBJ1-5 . TRBV20-1 TGCAGTGCTAGGACTAATCAGCCCCAGCATTTT CSARTNQPQHF
. TRBJ2-7 . TRBV7-2 TGTGCCAGCAGCCAGGACTATAACCCCGCTTCAGGCGAGCAGTACTTC CASSQDYNPASGEQYF
. TRBJ2-1 . TRBV4-3 TGCGCCAGCAGCCCCAACAGGGACGCAGGCTACAATGAGCAGTTCTTC CASSPNRDAGYNEQFF
. TRBJ1-5 . TRBV2 TGTGCCAGCAGTGAAGCCTCGGCGGGTCGATATAGCAATCAGCCCCAGCATTTT CASSEASAGRYSNQPQHF
. TRBJ2-5 . TRBV6-5 TGTGCCAGCAGTTACCAAGGGCCGTTCCAAGAGACCCAGTACTTC CASSYQGPFQETQYF
. TRBJ1-3 . TRBV7-2 TGTGCCAGCAGCTCCGTCGGGGGAGGAAGAAACACCATATATTTT CASSSVGGGRNTIYF
many TRBJ1-6 . TRBV7-2 TGTGCCAGCAGTACCGGAGGGGGACTCCGCTATAATTCACCCCTCCACTTT CASSTGGGLRYNSPLHF
few TRBJ2-2 . TRBV12-3/TRBV12-4 TGTGCCAACGCGAGGTCCGGGGAGCTGTTTTTT CANARSGELFF
. TRBJ2-1 TRBD2 TRBV15 TGTGCCACCAGCGGTAGCGGGAGGGGGTCCAATGAGCAGTTCTTC CATSGSGRGSNEQFF
. TRBJ2-6 . TRBV10-3 TGTGCCATCAACGGACAAGAGGCTTATTCTGGGGCCAACGTCCTGACTTTC CAINGQEAYSGANVLTF
. TRBJ2-5 TRBD2 TRBV12-3/TRBV12-4 TGTGCCAGCAGTTTAAGTAGAGGTGGAGCGGGGGTTGAGACCCAGTACTTC CASSLSRGGAGVETQYF
. TRBJ1-6 . TRBV6-5 TGTGCCAGCAGCCCCCCCGGGTGGGGAGGACATAATTCACCCCTCCACTTT CASSPPGWGGHNSPLHF
. TRBJ1-4 . TRBV20-1 TGCAGTGCTACCTCGACCCCCCATGGCGAAAAACTGTTTTTT CSATSTPHGEKLFF
. TRBJ1-6 . TRBV19 TGTGCCAGTAGTAACCCGCAGGGTTCCTATAATTCACCCCTCCACTTT CASSNPQGSYNSPLHF
few TRBJ2-7 TRBD2 TRBV20-1 TGCAGTGCTAGTAGCGGGGGATACGAGCAGTACTTC CSASSGGYEQYF
. TRBJ1-3 . TRBV7-6 TGTGCCAGCAGCTTACGACAGTCCCCTGGAAACACCATATATTTT CASSLRQSPGNTIYF
. TRBJ1-6 TRBD1 TRBV6-5 TGTGCCAGCAGTTACTCGACCGCAGGGGGCTATTCACCCCTCCACTTT CASSYSTAGGYSPLHF
. TRBJ2-7 . TRBV7-6 TGTGCCAGCAGCTTAACCGGGAGCGACGAGCAGTACTTC CASSLTGSDEQYF
few TRBJ2-3 . TRBV6-1 TGTGCCAGCAGTGGCCCCGGGACAGATACGCAGTATTTT CASSGPGTDTQYF
few TRBJ2-3 . TRBV30 TGTGCCTGGAGTTCCAACCTTGGAACAGATACGCAGTATTTT CAWSSNLGTDTQYF
. TRBJ2-5 TRBD1 TRBV19 TGTGCCAGTACGCGGACAGGGGGCCTTCAAGAGACCCAGTACTTC CASTRTGGLQETQYF
. TRBJ2-6 . TRBV4-1 TGCGCCAGCAGCCAAGTCAGTCCCTCGCCTGGGGCCAACGTCCTGACTTTC CASSQVSPSPGANVLTF
few TRBJ1-1 . TRBV6-1 TGTGCCAGCGGCTTCTTGGGTTTCGACACTGAAGCTTTCTTT CASGFLGFDTEAFF
few TRBJ1-1 . TRBV14 TGTGCCAGCAGCCATCGCCGGAACACTGAAGCTTTCTTT CASSHRRNTEAFF
. TRBJ1-3 . TRBV4-1 TGCGCCAGCAGCCAAGATCGGGGGTCAGTTGGTCCTGAGGGCACCATATATTTT CASSQDRGSVGPEGTIYF